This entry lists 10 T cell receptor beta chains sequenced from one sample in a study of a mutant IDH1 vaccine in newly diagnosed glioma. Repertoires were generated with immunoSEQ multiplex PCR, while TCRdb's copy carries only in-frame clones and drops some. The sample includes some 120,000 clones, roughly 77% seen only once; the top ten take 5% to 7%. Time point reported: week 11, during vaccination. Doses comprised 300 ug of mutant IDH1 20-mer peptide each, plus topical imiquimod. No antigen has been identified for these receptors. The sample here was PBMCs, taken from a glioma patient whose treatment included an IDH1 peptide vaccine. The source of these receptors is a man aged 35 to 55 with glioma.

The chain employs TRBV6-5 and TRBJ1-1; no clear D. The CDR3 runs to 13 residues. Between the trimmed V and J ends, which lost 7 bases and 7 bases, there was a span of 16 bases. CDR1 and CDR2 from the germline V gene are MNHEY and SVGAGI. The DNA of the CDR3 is TGTGCCAGCACCCCCTTGGGGATCGGTGAAGCTTTCTTT. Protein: CASTPLGIGEAFF.

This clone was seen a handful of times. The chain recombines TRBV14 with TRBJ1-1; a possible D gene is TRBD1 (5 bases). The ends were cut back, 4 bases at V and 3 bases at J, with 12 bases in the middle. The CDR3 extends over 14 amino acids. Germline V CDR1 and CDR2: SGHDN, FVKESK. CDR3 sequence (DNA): TGTGCCAGCAGCCCCAGGGCAGGGCACACTGAAGCTTTCTTT. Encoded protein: CASSPRAGHTEAFF.

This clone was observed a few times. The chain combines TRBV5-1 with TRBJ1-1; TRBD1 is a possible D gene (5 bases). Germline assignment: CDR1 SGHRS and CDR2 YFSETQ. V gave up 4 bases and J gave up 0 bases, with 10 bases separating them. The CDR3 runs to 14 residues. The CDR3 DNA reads TGCGCCAGCAGCGAGGGACCGCTGAACACTGAAGCTTTCTTT. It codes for CASSEGPLNTEAFF.

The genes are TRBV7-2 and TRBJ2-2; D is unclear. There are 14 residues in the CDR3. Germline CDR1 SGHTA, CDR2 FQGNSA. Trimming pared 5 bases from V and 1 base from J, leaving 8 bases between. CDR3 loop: CASSGAGNTGELFF. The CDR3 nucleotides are TGTGCCAGCAGCGGCGCAGGGAACACCGGGGAGCTGTTTTTT. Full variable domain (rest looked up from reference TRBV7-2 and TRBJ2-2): GAGVSQSPSNKVTEKGKDVELRCDPISGHTALYWYRQSLGQGLEFLIYFQGNSAPDKSGLPSDRFSAERTGGSVSTLTIQRTQQEDSAVYLCASSGAGNTGELFFGEGSRLTVL.

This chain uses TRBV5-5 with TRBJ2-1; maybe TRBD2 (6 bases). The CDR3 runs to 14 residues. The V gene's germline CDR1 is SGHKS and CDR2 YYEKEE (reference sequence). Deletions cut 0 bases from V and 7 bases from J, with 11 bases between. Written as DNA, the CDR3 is TGTGCCAGCAGCTTGGGGGCAGGGAGGAATGAGCAGTTCTTC. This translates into CASSLGAGRNEQFF.

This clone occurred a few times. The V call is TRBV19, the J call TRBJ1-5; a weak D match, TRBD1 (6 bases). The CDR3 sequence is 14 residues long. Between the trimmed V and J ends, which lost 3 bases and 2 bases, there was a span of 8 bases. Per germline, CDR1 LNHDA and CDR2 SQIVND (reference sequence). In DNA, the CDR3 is TGTGCCAGTAGTATTCAGGGGCGCAATCAGCCCCAGCATTTT. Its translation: CASSIQGRNQPQHF.

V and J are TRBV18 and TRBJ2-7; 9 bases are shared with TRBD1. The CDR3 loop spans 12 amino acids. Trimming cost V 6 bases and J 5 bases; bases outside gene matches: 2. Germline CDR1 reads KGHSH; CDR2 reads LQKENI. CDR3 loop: CASSTGGDEQYF. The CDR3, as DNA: TGTGCCAGCTCTACAGGGGGCGACGAGCAGTACTTC.

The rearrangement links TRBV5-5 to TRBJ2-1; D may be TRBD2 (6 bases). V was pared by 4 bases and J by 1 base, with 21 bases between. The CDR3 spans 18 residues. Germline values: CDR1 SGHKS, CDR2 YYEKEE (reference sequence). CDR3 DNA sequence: TGTGCCAGCAGCGGCGGGGCCGGCGTTAAGTGGTCCTACAATGAGCAGTTCTTC. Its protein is CASSGGAGVKWSYNEQFF.

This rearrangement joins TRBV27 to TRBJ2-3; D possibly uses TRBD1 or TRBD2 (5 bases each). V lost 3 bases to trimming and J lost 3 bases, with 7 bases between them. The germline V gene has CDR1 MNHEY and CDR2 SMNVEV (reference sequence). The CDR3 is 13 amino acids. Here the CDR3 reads CASSFWGTDTQYF. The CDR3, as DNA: TGTGCCAGCAGTTTTTGGGGGACAGATACGCAGTATTTT.

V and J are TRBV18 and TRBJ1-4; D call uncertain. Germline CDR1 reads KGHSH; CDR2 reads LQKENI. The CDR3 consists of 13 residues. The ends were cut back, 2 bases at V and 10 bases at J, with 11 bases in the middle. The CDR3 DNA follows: TGTGCCAGCTCACCAAATAGAGCACTAAAACTGTTTTTT. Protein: CASSPNRALKLFF.